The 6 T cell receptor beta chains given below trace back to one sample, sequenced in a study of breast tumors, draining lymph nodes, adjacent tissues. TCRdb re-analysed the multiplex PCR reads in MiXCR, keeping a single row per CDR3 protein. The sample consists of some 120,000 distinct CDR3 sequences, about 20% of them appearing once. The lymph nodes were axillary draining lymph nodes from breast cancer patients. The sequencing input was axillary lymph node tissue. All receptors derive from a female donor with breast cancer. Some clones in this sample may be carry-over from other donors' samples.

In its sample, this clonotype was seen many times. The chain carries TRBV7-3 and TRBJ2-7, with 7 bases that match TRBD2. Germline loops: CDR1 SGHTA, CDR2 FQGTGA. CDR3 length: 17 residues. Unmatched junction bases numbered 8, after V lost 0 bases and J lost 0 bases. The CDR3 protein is CASSLTGVAGSSYEQYF. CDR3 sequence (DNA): TGTGCCAGCAGCTTAACTGGGGTAGCGGGCAGCTCCTACGAGCAGTACTTC.

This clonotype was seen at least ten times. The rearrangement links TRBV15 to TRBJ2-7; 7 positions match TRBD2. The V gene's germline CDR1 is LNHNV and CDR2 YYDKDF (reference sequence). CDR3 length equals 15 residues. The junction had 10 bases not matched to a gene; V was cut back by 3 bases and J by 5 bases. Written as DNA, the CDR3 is TGTGCCACCAGCAGGTGGGACTACCTTCACCACGAGCAGTACTTC. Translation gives CATSRWDYLHHEQYF.

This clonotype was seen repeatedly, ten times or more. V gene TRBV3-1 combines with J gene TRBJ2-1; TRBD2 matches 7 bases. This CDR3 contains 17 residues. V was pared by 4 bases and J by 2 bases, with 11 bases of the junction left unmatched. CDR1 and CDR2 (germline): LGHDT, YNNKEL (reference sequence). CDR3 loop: CASSPSLWSGTYNEQFF. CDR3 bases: TGTGCCAGCAGCCCGTCCTTATGGAGCGGGACCTACAATGAGCAGTTCTTC.

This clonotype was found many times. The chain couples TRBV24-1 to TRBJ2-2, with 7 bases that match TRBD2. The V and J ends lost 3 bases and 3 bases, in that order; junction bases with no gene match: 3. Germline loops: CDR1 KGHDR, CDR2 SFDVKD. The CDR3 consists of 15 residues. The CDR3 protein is CATSDPLADTGELFF. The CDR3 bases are TGTGCCACCAGTGATCCCCTAGCGGACACCGGGGAGCTGTTTTTT.

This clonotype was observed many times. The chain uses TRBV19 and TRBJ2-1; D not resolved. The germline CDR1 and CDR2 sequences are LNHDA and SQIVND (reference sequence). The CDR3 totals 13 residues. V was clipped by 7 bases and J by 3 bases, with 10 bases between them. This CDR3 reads CASNRFGYNEQFF. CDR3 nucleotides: TGTGCCAGTAATCGATTCGGCTACAATGAGCAGTTCTTC. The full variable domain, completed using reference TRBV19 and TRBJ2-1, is DGGITQSPKYLFRKEGQNVTLSCEQNLNHDAMYWYRQDPGQGLRLIYYSQIVNDFQKGDIAEGYSVSREKKESFPLTVTSAQKNPTAFYLCASNRFGYNEQFFGPGTRLTVL.

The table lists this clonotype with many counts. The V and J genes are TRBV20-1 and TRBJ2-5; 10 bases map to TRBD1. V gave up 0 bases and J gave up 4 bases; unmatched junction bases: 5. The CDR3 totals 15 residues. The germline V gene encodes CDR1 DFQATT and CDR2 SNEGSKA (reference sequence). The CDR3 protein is CSARDGGQGRETQYF. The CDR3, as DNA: TGCAGTGCTAGAGATGGGGGACAGGGGCGAGAGACCCAGTACTTC.